The TCR beta chain described here comes from a study of blood T cell repertoires in COVID-19. Study-wide context: Sites in the United States, Italy and Spain provided acute and convalescent COVID-19 samples. Sample material is recorded as cDNA or gDNA derived from T cells, B-cell-depleted T cells, or PBMCs.

This CDR3 region has 13 residues. V gave up 7 bases and J gave up 9 bases, with 19 bases separating them. Authors' processing steps: The assay estimated nucleated cells by amplifying reference gene primers. Sequenced by immunoSEQ multiplex PCR; TCRdb stores in-frame clones only, minus some. V and J calls and clone size come straight from that table; D and trimming were deduced from the DNA. This sample has hundreds of thousands of clones, with 80% to 90% found just once. The TCR comes from a man in his forties with acute or convalescent COVID-19. Sequenced material: peripheral blood. The genes are TRBV6-7 and TRBJ2-7; TRBD1 is a possible D gene (6 bases). TRBV6-7 is an ORF; its function is uncertain. The CDR3: CASTPRQEGGQYF. CDR3 in DNA: TGTGCCAGCACCCCGAGGCAAGAAGGGGGGCAGTACTTC.